This T cell receptor beta chain was obtained from a study of breast tumors, draining lymph nodes, adjacent tissues. Note on this clonotype: The target antigen is unknown. The junction shows a germline mismatch at one end, possibly a read error.

Study-wide results and limits: Most tumor T cells seemingly derive from lymph node, then expand in tumor. The lymph node origin of tumor T cells was framed as consistent with a hypothesis, not demonstrated. Compared with lymph nodes, tumors were less diverse; compared with nontumor tissue, more.

Breast cancer patients provided tissue from their axillary draining lymph nodes. MiXCR was run by TCRdb on the multiplex PCR reads, yielding one entry per CDR3 protein. The sample carries 80,000 to 130,000 distinct CDR3 sequences, roughly 20% recorded once. The germline V gene encodes CDR1 MGHRA and CDR2 YSYEKL. This CDR3 comprises 15 residues. The V gene is TRBV4-1, the J gene TRBJ1-5, with D uncertain. Sequencing input: axillary lymph node tissue. The sequence came from a female donor with breast cancer. Some clones in this sample may be carry-over from other donors' samples. This chain's CDR3 is CASSQELARGQPQHF. The CDR3, as DNA: TGCGCCAGCAGCCAAGAGTTGGCCAGAGGTCAGCCCCAGCACTTT.